One and the same sample provided the 6 T cell receptor beta chains below, sequenced in a study of T cell repertoires in cytomegalovirus infection. MiXCR, run by TCRdb on the reads, gives a single entry per CDR3 protein. Here the sample spans about 440,000 distinct CDR3 sequences, under 40% being singletons. Material: PBMCs. These receptors all stem from a human donor in good health (CMV status not recorded). Some clones in this sample may be carry-over from other donors' samples.

In its sample, this clonotype was seen many times. The chain uses TRBV7-8 and TRBJ2-3; possibly TRBD2 for D (6 bases). Germline loops: CDR1 SGHVS, CDR2 FQNEAQ. CDR3 length equals 18 residues. The V gene lost 3 bases and the J gene lost 2 bases, with 21 bases spanning the gap. CDR3 in amino acids: CASSLNPRDSLPTDTQYF. The CDR3 DNA is TGTGCCAGCAGCTTGAACCCTCGGGACTCGCTACCCACAGATACGCAGTATTTT.

As for this clonotype: This sequence may be a read error, since a much larger clone differs from it by one base. The rearrangement uses TRBV12-3 or TRBV12-4 and TRBJ2-5, with D hard to call. The CDR3 has 12 residues. With 7 bases removed from V and 7 bases from J, the gap between germline ends came to 13 bases. CDR3 coding DNA: TGTGCCAGCATGTGGGGATCAGGGACCCAGTACTTC. It specifies CASMWGSGTQYF.

The chain employs TRBV2 and TRBJ1-1; TRBD1 aligns across 7 bases. From germline, CDR1 is SNHLY and CDR2 FYNNEI. CDR3 size: 12 residues. The V gene end was trimmed by 11 bases and the J gene end by 1 base; junction bases not matched to a gene: 4. CDR3 region: CAGGDRNTEAFF. In DNA, the CDR3 is TGTGCCGGCGGGGACAGGAACACTGAAGCTTTCTTT.

This clonotype has more than one count but fewer than ten. The V call is TRBV6-5, the J call TRBJ2-7; 7 bases agree with TRBD2. V shed 3 bases and J 0 bases; nucleotides not matched to a gene: 8. This CDR3 region has 16 residues. From germline, CDR1 is MNHEY and CDR2 SVGAGI. CDR3 sequence: CASSYTGLTLSYEQYF. As DNA, the CDR3 is TGTGCCAGCAGTTATACGGGACTAACACTCTCCTACGAGCAGTACTTC.

The chain carries TRBV7-2 and TRBJ1-1, with D unresolved. With 3 bases removed from V and 5 bases from J, the gap between germline ends came to 16 bases. Germline CDR1 and CDR2: SGHTA and FQGNSA. The CDR3 has 15 amino acids. For the CDR3, the DNA is TGTGCCAGCAGCTTGAAGAGCACGGCAGGTACTGAAGCTTTCTTT. Translating gives CASSLKSTAGTEAFF.

The chain combines TRBV6-6 with TRBJ2-7; tentatively, D is TRBD2 (5 bases). Trimming shortened V by 4 bases and J by 11 bases, and 12 bases separated the two germline ends. In germline, CDR1 is MNHNY, CDR2 SVGAGI (reference sequence). The CDR3 runs 11 residues. CDR3 sequence reads: CASSSSEGKYF. The CDR3 DNA reads as TGTGCCAGCAGTTCAAGCGAGGGCAAGTACTTC.